Presented here are 5 T cell receptor beta chains from one specimen sequenced in a study of blood T cells in healthy people across ages. Alongside a J-beta primer mix, a sample-barcoded 5' primer served in a second PCR lasting roughly 6 to 11 cycles. Each CDR3 protein gets one entry after TCRdb re-called the 5' RACE reads with MiXCR. The table includes roughly 1.7 million distinct CDR3 sequences, 34% detected once. Sample: blood. These receptor sequences come from a woman aged 30 to 39 in good health.

This clonotype was seen more than once but under ten times. This chain links TRBV7-9 with TRBJ1-2; TRBD1 is a possible D gene (5 bases). This CDR3 is built from 16 residues. Germline V lookup: CDR1 SEHNR, CDR2 FQNEAQ (reference sequence). The ends were cut back, 5 bases at V and 2 bases at J, with 18 bases in the middle. CDR3 nucleotides: TGTGCCAGCAGCCCCCTCGGGGGGACCCTAAACTATGGCTACACCTTC. It is translated as CASSPLGGTLNYGYTF. Supplemented by reference TRBV7-9 and TRBJ1-2, the full variable domain reads DTGVSQNPRHKITKRGQNVTFRCDPISEHNRLYWYRQTLGQGPEFLTYFQNEAQLEKSRLLSDRFSAERPKGSFSTLEIQRTEQGDSAMYLCASSPLGGTLNYGYTFGSGTRLTVV.

The sample holds a few counts of this clonotype. The V call is TRBV20-1, the J call TRBJ1-1, with TRBD1 as a possible D gene (6 bases). CDR1 and CDR2 (germline): DFQATT, SNEGSKA (reference sequence). The CDR3 runs 16 residues. The V end was cut by 3 bases, the J end by 0 bases, with 17 bases between. The chain's CDR3 is CSARGGRGNMNTEAFF. DNA of the CDR3: TGCAGTGCTAGGGGGGGCCGAGGGAACATGAACACTGAAGCTTTCTTT.

The chain couples TRBV4-1 to TRBJ1-1; no definite D call. Trimming shortened V by 3 bases and J by 0 bases, and 11 bases separated the two germline ends. The CDR3 is made up of 15 amino acids. The germline gives CDR1 MGHRA, CDR2 YSYEKL. CDR3 amino acids: CASSQQIFMNTEAFF. The CDR3, as DNA: TGCGCCAGCAGCCAGCAAATATTCATGAACACTGAAGCTTTCTTT.

The gene calls are TRBV7-8 and TRBJ2-7, with D tentatively TRBD2 (5 bases). V lost 5 bases, J lost 3 bases, and 17 bases lay in between. The CDR3 spans 15 residues. Germline loops: CDR1 SGHVS, CDR2 FQNEAQ. The CDR3 spells CASSPDGVRHYEQYF. Written as DNA, the CDR3 is TGTGCCAGCAGCCCAGACGGGGTACGTCACTACGAGCAGTACTTC.

This sequence joins TRBV6-1 and TRBJ2-5; D gene unclear. V was shortened by 3 bases and J by 1 base, with 18 bases between the two germline ends. The germline gives CDR1 MNHNS, CDR2 SASEGT. The CDR3 has 17 residues. The CDR3: CASSDPHRFETQETQYF. DNA of the CDR3: TGTGCCAGCAGTGACCCCCACCGATTCGAGACCCAAGAGACCCAGTACTTC.